This T cell receptor beta chain was recovered during a study of T cell responses to AZD1222 COVID-19 vaccine. Overall study context: Analysis merged second doses at about 4 or about 12 weeks.

The protocol was immunoSEQ multiplex PCR, while the TCRdb copy is restricted to in-frame clones and leaves out a portion. In the table there are 150,000 to 200,000 clones, around nine tenths of which are singletons. Germline V gives CDR1 KGHSH, CDR2 LQKENI. CDR3 size: 17 residues. Trimming removed 4 bases from V and 0 bases from J; junction bases left unmatched: 11. Of note for this clone: Its cognate antigen is unknown.

Findings of the study overall: Females made up more of the donors, who were largely white British, and clonal diversity may have come out too low. Per reports, nearly half of all spike-specific TCRs target regions that are unmutated in variants. AZD1222 recipients seropositive at baseline numbered only six or seven.

This receptor was taken from an adult in good health. The specimen comprised peripheral blood, sampled on day 0 of AZD1222 vaccination. The chain is built from TRBV18 and TRBJ1-1; 7 positions match TRBD1. The CDR3 reads CASSRYPTGAMNTEAFF. The CDR3 region has the DNA TGTGCCAGCTCACGCTACCCCACAGGGGCGATGAACACTGAAGCTTTCTTT.